This T cell receptor (beta chain) was sequenced in a study of blood T cell repertoires in COVID-19. Original methodology: The assay estimated nucleated cells by amplifying reference gene primers. The table came from immunoSEQ multiplex PCR; TCRdb's copy has only in-frame clones and leaves some out. For V, J and clone size, that table is used; D and trimming come from the DNA. The sample lists 300,000 to 450,000 clones; about 85% were seen once. The CDR3 length is 14 residues. Germline V gene lookup returns CDR1 SGHRS and CDR2 YFSETQ. Germline trimming cut 5 bases from V and 7 bases from J; bases unmatched to any gene: 9.

The source is a woman under 30 with acute or convalescent COVID-19. This chain links TRBV5-1 with TRBJ2-7, with TRBD1 identical over 10 bases. Source material: peripheral blood. In DNA, the CDR3 is TGCGCCAGCAGAGATAGACAGGGGGCCTGGGAGCAGTACTTC. Translating gives CASRDRQGAWEQYF.